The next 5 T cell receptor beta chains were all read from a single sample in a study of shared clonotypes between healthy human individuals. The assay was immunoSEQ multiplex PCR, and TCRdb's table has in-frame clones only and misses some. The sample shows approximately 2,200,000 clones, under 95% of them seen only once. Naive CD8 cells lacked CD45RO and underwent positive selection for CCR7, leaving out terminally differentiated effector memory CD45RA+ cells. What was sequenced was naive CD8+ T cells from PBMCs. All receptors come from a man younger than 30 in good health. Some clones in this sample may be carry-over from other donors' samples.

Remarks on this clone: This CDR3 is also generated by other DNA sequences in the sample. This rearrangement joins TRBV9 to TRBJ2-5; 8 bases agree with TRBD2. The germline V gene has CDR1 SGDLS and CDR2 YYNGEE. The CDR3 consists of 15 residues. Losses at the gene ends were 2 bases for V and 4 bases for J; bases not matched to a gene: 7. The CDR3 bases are TGTGCCAGCAGCGTGGCCGGGACTAGACGAGAGACCCAGTACTTC. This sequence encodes CASSVAGTRRETQYF. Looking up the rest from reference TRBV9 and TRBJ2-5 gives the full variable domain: DSGVTQTPKHLITATGQRVTLRCSPRSGDLSVYWYQQSLDQGLQFLIQYYNGEERAKGNILERFSAQQFPDLHSELNLSSLELGDSALYFCASSVAGTRRETQYFGPGTRLLVL.

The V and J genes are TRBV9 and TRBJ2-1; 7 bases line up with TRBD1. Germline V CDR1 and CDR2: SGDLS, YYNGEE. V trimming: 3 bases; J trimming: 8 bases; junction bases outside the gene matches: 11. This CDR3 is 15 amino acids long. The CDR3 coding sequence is TGTGCCAGCAGCGCCAGGGGGTCTTACCCCGATGAGCAGTTCTTC. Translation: CASSARGSYPDEQFF. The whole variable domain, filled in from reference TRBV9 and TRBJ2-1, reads DSGVTQTPKHLITATGQRVTLRCSPRSGDLSVYWYQQSLDQGLQFLIQYYNGEERAKGNILERFSAQQFPDLHSELNLSSLELGDSALYFCASSARGSYPDEQFFGPGTRLTVL.

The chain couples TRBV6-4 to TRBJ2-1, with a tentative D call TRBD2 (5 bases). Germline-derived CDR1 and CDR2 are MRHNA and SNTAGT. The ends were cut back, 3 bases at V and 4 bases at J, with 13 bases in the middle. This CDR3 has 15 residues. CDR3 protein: CASSETAGRYNEQFF. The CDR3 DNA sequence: TGTGCCAGCAGTGAAACGGCGGGCCGTTACAATGAGCAGTTCTTC.

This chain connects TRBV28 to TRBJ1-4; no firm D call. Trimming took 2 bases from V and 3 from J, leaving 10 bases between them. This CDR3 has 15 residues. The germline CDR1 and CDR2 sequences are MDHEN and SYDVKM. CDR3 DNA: TGTGCCAGCAGTTTAGGGCGGCAGTCTAATGAAAAACTGTTTTTT. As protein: CASSLGRQSNEKLFF.

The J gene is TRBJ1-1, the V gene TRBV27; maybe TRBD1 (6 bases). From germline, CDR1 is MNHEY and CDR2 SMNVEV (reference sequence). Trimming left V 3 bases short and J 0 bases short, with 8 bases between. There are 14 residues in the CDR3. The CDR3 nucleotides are TGTGCCAGCAGTTTCAGGGGCATGAACACTGAAGCTTTCTTT. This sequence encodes CASSFRGMNTEAFF.